This TCR beta chain was captured by sequencing in a study of cytomegalovirus exposure and HLA in healthy donors. As for the study in general: A prior study identified just under 120 million unique TCR beta sequences from some 200 million T cells. Unique TCRs numbering around 85 million, obtained from HLA-typed donors, made up an early data release. Out of 350 to 400 genotyped donors, roughly 78% belonged to the Caucasian-associated ancestry cluster.

Deletions cut 1 base from V and 1 base from J, with 4 bases between. Per germline, CDR1 SGHNT and CDR2 YENEEA. The CDR3 has 13 amino acids. Study findings and constraints: The authors listed some 160 TCR beta chains as cytomegalovirus-associated.

With 60 Vbeta and 13 Jbeta primers, the PCR was carried out. Libraries were prepared by immunoSEQ multiplex PCR; TCRdb keeps only in-frame clonotypes and omits some of them. The sample data list 70,000 to 100,000 clones. As for this clone: The antigen remains undetermined.

The sequenced sample consisted of PBMCs. The receptor's source is a girl between 10 and 17 years old in good health and CMV-seropositive. The V and J genes are TRBV11-3 and TRBJ1-1; D remains ambiguous. The DNA for the CDR3 is TGTGCCAGCAGCTTAGGCAGGAACACTGAAGCTTTCTTT. This encodes CASSLGRNTEAFF.